This T cell receptor (beta chain) was captured in a study of blood T cell repertoires in COVID-19. The overall study: T cells, B-cell-depleted T cells, or PBMCs supplied cDNA or gDNA.

This clone was detected once. Mismatch with germline at one junction end may stem from a read error. Authors' processing steps: Estimated nucleated cell counts came from reference gene primer amplification. The data were produced by immunoSEQ multiplex PCR, yet TCRdb's version contains in-frame clones alone and is incomplete. Clone size and V and J calls were adopted from that table, with D and trimming inferred from the DNA. The table records about 64,000 clones, approximately 90% of them present only once. CDR1 is LGHDT and CDR2 is YNNKEL in the germline V gene (reference sequence). The length of the CDR3 is 11 residues.

The receptor's source is a human donor in a cohort sampled during active COVID-19. The chain employs TRBV3-1 (or the pseudogene TRBV3-2) and TRBJ2-1; TRBD1 matches at 7 bases. The sequenced sample consisted of peripheral blood. Written as DNA, the CDR3 is TGTGCCAGCAGCCAAAGACAGGGTAAGATCTTC. Translated, it gives CASSQRQGKIF.